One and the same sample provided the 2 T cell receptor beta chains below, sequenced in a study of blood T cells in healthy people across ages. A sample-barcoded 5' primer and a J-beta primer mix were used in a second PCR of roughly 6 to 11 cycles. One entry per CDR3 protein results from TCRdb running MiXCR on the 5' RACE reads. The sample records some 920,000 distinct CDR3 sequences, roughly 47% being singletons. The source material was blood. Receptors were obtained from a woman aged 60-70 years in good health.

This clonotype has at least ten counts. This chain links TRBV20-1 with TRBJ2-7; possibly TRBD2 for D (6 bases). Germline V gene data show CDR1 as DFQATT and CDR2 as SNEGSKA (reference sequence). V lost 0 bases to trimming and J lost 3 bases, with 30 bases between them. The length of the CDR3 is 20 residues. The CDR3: CSARDWVSGDSINLGYEQYF. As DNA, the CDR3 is TGCAGTGCTAGAGATTGGGTTTCGGGGGATAGCATAAATTTAGGCTACGAGCAGTACTTC.

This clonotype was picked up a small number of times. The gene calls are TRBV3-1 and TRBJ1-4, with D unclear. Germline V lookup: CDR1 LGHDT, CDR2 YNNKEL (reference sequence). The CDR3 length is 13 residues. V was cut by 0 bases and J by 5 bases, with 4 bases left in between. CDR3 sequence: CASSQDPNEKLFF. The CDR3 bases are TGTGCCAGCAGCCAAGACCCAAATGAAAAACTGTTTTTT.